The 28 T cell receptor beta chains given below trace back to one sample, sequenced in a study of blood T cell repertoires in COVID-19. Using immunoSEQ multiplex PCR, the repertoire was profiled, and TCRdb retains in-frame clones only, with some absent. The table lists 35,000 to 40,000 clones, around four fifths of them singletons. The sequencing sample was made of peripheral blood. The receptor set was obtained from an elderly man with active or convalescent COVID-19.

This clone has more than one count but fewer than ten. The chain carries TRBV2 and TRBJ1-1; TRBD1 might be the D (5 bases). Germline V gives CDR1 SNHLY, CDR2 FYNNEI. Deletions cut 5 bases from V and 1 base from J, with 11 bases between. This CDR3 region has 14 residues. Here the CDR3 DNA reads TGTGCCAGCAGTCTCCAGGGAGGGAACACTGAAGCTTTCTTT. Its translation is CASSLQGGNTEAFF. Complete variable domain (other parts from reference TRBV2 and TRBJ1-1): EPEVTQTPSHQVTQMGQEVILRCVPISNHLYFYWYRQILGQKVEFLVSFYNNEISEKSEIFDDQFSVERPDGSNFTLKIRSTKLEDSAMYFCASSLQGGNTEAFFGQGTRLTVV.

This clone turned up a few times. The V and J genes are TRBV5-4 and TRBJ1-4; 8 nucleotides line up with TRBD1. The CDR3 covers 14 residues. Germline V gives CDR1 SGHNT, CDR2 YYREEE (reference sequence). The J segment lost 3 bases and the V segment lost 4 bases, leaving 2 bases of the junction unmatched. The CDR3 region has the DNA TGTGCCAGCAGCCAGGGGGCGCCTAATGAAAAACTGTTTTTT. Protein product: CASSQGAPNEKLFF.

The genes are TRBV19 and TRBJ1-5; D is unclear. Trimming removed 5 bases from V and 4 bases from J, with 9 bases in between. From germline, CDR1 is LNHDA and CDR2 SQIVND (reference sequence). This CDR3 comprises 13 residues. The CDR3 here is CASSWRGNQPQHF. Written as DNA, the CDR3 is TGTGCCAGTAGTTGGCGAGGGAATCAGCCCCAGCATTTT. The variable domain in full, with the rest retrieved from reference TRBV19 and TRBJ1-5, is DGGITQSPKYLFRKEGQNVTLSCEQNLNHDAMYWYRQDPGQGLRLIYYSQIVNDFQKGDIAEGYSVSREKKESFPLTVTSAQKNPTAFYLCASSWRGNQPQHFGDGTRLSIL.

In DNA, the CDR3 is TGTGCCAGGTCGAGTCAGCCCCAGCATTTT. Amino acid sequence: CARSSQPQHF. V usage is TRBV6-4 and J usage is TRBJ1-5; D is unclear. Looked up from germline, CDR1 is MRHNA and CDR2 is SNTAGT. V was pared by 9 bases and J by 6 bases, with 6 bases between. CDR3 length: 10 amino acids.

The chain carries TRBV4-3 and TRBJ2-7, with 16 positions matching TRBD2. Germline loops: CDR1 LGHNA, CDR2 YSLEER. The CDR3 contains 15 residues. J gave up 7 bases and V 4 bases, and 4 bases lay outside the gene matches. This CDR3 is CASSPGTSGGEEQYF. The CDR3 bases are TGCGCCAGCAGCCCGGGGACTAGCGGGGGGGAGGAGCAGTACTTC.

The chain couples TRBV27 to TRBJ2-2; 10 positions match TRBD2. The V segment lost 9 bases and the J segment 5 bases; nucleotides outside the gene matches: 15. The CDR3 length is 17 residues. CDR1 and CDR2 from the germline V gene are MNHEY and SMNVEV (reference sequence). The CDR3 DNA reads TGTGCCAGTTTCCTTAAGGCGTCTAGCGGGAGTACCGGGGAGCTGTTTTTT. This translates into CASFLKASSGSTGELFF.

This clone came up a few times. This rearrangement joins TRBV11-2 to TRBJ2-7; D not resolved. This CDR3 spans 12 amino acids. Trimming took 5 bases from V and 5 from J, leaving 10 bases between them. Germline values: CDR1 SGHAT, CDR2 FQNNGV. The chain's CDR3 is CASSERLDEQYF. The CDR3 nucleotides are TGTGCCAGCAGCGAACGACTGGACGAGCAGTACTTC.

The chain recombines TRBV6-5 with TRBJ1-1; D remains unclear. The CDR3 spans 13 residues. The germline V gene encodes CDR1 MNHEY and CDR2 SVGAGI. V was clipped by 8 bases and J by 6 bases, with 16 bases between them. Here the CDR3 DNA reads TGTGCCAGCTCCACCGAGGGTGGGGCTGAAGCTTTCTTT. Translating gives CASSTEGGAEAFF.

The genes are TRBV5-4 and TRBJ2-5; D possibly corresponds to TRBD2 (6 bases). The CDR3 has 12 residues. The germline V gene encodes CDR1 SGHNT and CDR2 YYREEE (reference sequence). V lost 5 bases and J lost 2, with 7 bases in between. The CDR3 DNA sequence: TGTGCCAGCAGGCGGGAACAAGAGACCCAGTACTTC. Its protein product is CASRREQETQYF. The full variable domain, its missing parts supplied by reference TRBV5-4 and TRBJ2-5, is ETGVTQSPTHLIKTRGQQVTLRCSSQSGHNTVSWYQQALGQGPQFIFQYYREEENGRGNFPPRFSGLQFPNYSSELNVNALELDDSALYLCASRREQETQYFGPGTRLLVL.

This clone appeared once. The CDR3 loop is CASGSPGKGPHEKLFF. The CDR3 DNA reads TGTGCTAGTGGTTCGCCCGGGAAGGGTCCCCATGAAAAACTGTTTTTT. The chain joins TRBV12-5 to TRBJ1-4; no firm D call. V shed 4 bases and J shed 6 bases, with 18 bases lying between them. The CDR3 spans 16 residues. Germline CDR1 is LGHNT and CDR2 is FRNRAP.

The CDR3, as DNA: TGTGCCAGCAGCTCAAGGGGGGGGGCCCGGGATACGCAGTATTTT. The encoded protein is CASSSRGGARDTQYF. The chain combines TRBV7-2 with TRBJ2-3, with a possible D match to TRBD2 (7 bases). This CDR3 has 15 amino acids. Trimming removed 4 bases from V and 6 bases from J, with 17 bases in between. The germline CDR1 and CDR2 sequences are SGHTA and FQGNSA.

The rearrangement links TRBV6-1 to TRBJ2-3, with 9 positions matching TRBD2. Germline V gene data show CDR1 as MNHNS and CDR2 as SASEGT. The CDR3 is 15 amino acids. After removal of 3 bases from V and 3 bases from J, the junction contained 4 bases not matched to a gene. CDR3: CASSDPSGITDTQYF. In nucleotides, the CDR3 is TGTGCCAGCAGTGATCCTAGCGGGATAACAGATACGCAGTATTTT.

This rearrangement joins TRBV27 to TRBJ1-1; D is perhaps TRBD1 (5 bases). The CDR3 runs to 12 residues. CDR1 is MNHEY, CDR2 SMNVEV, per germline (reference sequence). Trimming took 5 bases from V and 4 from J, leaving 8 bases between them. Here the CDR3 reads CASSPGGTEAFF. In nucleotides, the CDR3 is TGTGCCAGCAGTCCCGGGGGCACTGAAGCTTTCTTT.

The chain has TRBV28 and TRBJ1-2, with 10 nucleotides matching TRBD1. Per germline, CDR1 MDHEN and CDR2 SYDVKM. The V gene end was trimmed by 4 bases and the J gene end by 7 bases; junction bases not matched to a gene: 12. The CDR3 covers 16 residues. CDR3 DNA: TGTGCCAGCAGTTCGGGGGGGGACAGGGGTTTTTTTGGCTACACCTTC. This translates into CASSSGGDRGFFGYTF.

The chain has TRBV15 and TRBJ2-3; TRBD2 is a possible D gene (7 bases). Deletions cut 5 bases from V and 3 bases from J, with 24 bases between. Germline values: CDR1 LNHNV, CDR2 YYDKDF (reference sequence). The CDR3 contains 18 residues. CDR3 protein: CATSPLGGALPGTDTQYF. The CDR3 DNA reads TGTGCCACCAGCCCCCTAGGGGGGGCGCTTCCAGGTACAGATACGCAGTATTTT.

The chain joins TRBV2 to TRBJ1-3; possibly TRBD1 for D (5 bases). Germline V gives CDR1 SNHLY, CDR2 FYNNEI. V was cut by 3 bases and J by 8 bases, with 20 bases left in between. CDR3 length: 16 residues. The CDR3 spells CASSDTGARLKDTIYF. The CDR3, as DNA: TGTGCCAGCAGTGATACAGGCGCCCGGTTGAAGGACACCATATATTTT. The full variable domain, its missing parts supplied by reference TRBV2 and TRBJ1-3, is EPEVTQTPSHQVTQMGQEVILRCVPISNHLYFYWYRQILGQKVEFLVSFYNNEISEKSEIFDDQFSVERPDGSNFTLKIRSTKLEDSAMYFCASSDTGARLKDTIYFGEGSWLTVV.

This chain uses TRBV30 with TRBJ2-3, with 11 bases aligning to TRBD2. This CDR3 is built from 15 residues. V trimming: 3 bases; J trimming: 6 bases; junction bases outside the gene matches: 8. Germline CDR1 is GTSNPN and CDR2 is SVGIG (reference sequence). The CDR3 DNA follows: TGTGCCTGGAGGGCGTTAGCGGGGGGGCCCGATACGCAGTATTTT. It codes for CAWRALAGGPDTQYF.

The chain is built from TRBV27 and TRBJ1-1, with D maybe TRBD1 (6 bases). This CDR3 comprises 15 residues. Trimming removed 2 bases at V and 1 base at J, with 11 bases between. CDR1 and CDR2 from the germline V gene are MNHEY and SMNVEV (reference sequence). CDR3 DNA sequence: TGTGCCAGCAGTTTAAGTAGGACAGCGAACACTGAAGCTTTCTTT. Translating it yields CASSLSRTANTEAFF.

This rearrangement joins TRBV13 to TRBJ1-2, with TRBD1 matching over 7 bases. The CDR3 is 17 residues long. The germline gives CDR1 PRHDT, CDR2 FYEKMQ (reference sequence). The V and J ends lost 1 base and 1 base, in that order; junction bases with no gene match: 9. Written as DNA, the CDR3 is TGTGCCAGCAGCTTAGAACTTCCCGACAGGGTTAACTATGGCTACACCTTC. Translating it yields CASSLELPDRVNYGYTF.

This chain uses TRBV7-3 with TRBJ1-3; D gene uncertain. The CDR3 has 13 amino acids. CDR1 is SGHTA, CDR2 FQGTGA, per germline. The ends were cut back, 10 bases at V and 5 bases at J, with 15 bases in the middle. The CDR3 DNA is TGTGCCACTTCCCCCCCGGTTAGAAACACCATATATTTT. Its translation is CATSPPVRNTIYF.

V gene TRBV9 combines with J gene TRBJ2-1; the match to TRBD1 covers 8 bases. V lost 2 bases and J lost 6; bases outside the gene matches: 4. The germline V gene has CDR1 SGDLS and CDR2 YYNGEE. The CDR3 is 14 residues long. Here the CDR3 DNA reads TGTGCCAGCAGCGTTCAGGGGGCGCCCAATGAGCAGTTCTTC. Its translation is CASSVQGAPNEQFF.

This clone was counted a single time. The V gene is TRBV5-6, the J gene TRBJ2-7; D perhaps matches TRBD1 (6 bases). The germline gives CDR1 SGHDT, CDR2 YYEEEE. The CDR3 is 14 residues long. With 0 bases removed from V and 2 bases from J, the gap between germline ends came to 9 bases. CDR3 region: CASSLGGPAYEQYF. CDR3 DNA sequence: TGTGCCAGCAGCTTGGGGGGGCCCGCCTACGAGCAGTACTTC.

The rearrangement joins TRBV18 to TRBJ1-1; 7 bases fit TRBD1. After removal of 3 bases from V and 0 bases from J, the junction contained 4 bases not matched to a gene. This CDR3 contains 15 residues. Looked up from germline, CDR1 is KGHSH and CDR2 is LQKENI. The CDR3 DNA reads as TGTGCCAGCTCACCTTCCAGGGGGATGAACACTGAAGCTTTCTTT. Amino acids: CASSPSRGMNTEAFF. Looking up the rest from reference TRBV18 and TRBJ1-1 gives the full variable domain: NAGVMQNPRHLVRRRGQEARLRCSPMKGHSHVYWYRQLPEEGLKFMVYLQKENIIDESGMPKERFSAEFPKEGPSILRIQQVVRGDSAAYFCASSPSRGMNTEAFFGQGTRLTVV.

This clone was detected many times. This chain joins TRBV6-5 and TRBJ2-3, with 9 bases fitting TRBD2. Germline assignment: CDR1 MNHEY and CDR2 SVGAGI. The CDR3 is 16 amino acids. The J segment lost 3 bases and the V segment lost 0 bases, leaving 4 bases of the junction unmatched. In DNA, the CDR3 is TGTGCCAGCAGTTACTCTTCTAGCGGGGTGACAGATACGCAGTATTTT. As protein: CASSYSSSGVTDTQYF.

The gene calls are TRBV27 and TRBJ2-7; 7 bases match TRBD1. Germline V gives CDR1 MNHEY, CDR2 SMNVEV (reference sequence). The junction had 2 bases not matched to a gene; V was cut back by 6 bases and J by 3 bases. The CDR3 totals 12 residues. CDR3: CASRGDSYEQYF. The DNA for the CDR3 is TGTGCCAGCAGGGGGGACAGCTACGAGCAGTACTTC.

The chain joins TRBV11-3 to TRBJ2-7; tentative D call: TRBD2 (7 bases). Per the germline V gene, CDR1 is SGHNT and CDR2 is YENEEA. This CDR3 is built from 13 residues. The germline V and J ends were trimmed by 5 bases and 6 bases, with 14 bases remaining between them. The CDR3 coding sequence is TGTGCCAGCAGCCATTATGGGGGGGCCGAGCAGTACTTC. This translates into CASSHYGGAEQYF.

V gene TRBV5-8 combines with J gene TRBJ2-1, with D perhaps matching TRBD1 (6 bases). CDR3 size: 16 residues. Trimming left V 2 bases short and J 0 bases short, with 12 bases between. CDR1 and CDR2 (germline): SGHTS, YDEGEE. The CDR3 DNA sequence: TGTGCCAGCAGCTTCTGGCAGGGGAGCTCCTACAATGAGCAGTTCTTC. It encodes CASSFWQGSSYNEQFF.

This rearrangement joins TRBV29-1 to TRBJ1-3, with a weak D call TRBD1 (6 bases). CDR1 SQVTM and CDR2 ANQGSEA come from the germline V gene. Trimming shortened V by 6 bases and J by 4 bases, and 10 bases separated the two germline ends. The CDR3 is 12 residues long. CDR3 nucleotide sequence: TGCAGCGTCCATGGGGGCGGAAACACCATATATTTT. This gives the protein CSVHGGGNTIYF.